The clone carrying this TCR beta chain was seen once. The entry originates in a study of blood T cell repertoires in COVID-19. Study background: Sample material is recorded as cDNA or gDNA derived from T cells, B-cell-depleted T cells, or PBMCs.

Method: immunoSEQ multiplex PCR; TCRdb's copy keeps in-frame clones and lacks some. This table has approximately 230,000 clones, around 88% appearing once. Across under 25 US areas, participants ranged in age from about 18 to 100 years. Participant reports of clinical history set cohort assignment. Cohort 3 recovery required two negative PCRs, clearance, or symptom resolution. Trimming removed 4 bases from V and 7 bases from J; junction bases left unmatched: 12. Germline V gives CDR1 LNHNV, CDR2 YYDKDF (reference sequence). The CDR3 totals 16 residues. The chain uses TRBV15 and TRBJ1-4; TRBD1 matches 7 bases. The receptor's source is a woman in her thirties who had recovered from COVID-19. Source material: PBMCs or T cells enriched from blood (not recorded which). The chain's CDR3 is CATSTGIGTAREKLFF. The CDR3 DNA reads TGTGCCACCAGCACAGGCATCGGGACAGCCCGTGAAAAACTGTTTTTT.